This T cell receptor (beta chain) emerged from a study of siplizumab effects on memory and regulatory T cells. General study results and limits: Versus under 35% in controls, the mappable alloreactive CD4+ clones averaged around 68% Treg-derived with siplizumab. Suppressive activity of Tregs proliferating in siplizumab cultures remained unconfirmed. Both greater diversity than memory cells and a major contribution to the alloresponse seemed to characterize naive T cells.

The CDR3 loop spans 14 amino acids. With 6 bases clipped from V and 4 bases from J, the junction kept 8 bases outside the gene matches. Germline V gene lookup returns CDR1 SGHVS and CDR2 FQNEAQ. Per-sample assaying covered 85,000 to 100,000 TCR templates. Sequencing was performed with immunoSEQ multiplex PCR; in TCRdb, only in-frame clones are kept and a portion is missing. The repertoire holds about 100,000 clones, with approximately 91% as singletons. About this clone itself: Its antigen remains unknown.

Sequencing was performed on non-Treg CD4+ T cells sorted from blood. The sequence derives from a human donor in good health. The chain carries TRBV7-8 and TRBJ1-2, with 7 bases that match TRBD1. In DNA form, the CDR3 reads TGTGCCAGCAGTCTTAGGACAGGACCCTATGGCTACACCTTC. This codes for CASSLRTGPYGYTF.